The 20 T cell receptor beta chains below were found in one sample sequenced in a study of blood T cell repertoires in COVID-19. The assay was immunoSEQ multiplex PCR, and TCRdb's table has in-frame clones only and misses some. The profile shows around 230,000 clones, 75% to 90% of them singletons. The specimen sequenced was peripheral blood. The receptors originated from a man aged 25 to 40 who had recovered from COVID-19.

V is TRBV9 and J is TRBJ1-4, with a tentative D call TRBD1 (5 bases). Germline V gene lookup returns CDR1 SGDLS and CDR2 YYNGEE. This CDR3 is built from 15 residues. The ends were cut back, 7 bases at V and 3 bases at J, with 16 bases in the middle. The CDR3 sequence is CASGEGRAANEKLFF. The CDR3 DNA reads TGTGCCAGCGGGGAGGGGCGCGCGGCTAATGAAAAACTGTTTTTT.

The V and J genes are TRBV29-1 and TRBJ1-1; tentative D call: TRBD1 (5 bases). The germline V gene has CDR1 SQVTM and CDR2 ANQGSEA. The CDR3 extends over 11 amino acids. Deletions cut 7 bases from V and 0 bases from J, with 6 bases between. Here the CDR3 DNA reads TGCAGCGGACAGCTGAACACTGAAGCTTTCTTT. This encodes CSGQLNTEAFF.

This clone has only a few counts. The V gene is TRBV7-8, the J gene TRBJ1-1, with TRBD1 as a possible D gene (6 bases). This CDR3 has 14 amino acids. V was pared by 4 bases and J by 0 bases, with 9 bases between. The germline CDR1 and CDR2 sequences are SGHVS and FQNEAQ. CDR3 sequence reads: CASSSGAVNTEAFF. The CDR3 nucleotides are TGTGCCAGCAGCTCAGGGGCCGTGAACACTGAAGCTTTCTTT.

This sequence joins TRBV19 and TRBJ2-3, with 8 bases identical to TRBD1. V lost 2 bases, J lost 6 bases, and 7 bases stayed unmatched. The CDR3 runs 15 residues. The germline CDR1 and CDR2 sequences are LNHDA and SQIVND (reference sequence). The CDR3 coding sequence is TGTGCCAGTAGTATACAGGGGGCAGAGTCCGATACGCAGTATTTT. Amino acid sequence: CASSIQGAESDTQYF.

V is TRBV25-1 and J is TRBJ1-5; possibly TRBD1 for D (5 bases). Trimming took 5 bases from V and 8 from J, leaving 13 bases between them. Germline lookup yields CDR1 MGHDK and CDR2 SYGVNS. The CDR3 sequence is 13 residues long. CDR3: CASSSWGDEPQHF. In DNA form, the CDR3 reads TGTGCCAGCAGTAGTTGGGGGGATGAGCCCCAGCATTTT.

The rearrangement links TRBV7-6 to TRBJ1-1; unclear D gene. Looked up from germline, CDR1 is SGHVS and CDR2 is FNYEAQ. The CDR3 covers 11 residues. V dropped 6 bases and J dropped 11 bases, with 13 bases sitting between them. The CDR3 nucleotides read TGTGCCAGCAGTTCCGGGATCCGGGCTTTCTTT. This encodes CASSSGIRAFF.

The rearrangement joins TRBV30 to TRBJ1-1; D not resolved. CDR1 and CDR2 from the germline V gene are GTSNPN and SVGIG (reference sequence). Trimming left V 0 bases short and J 1 base short, with 6 bases between. The CDR3 length is 13 residues. CDR3 nucleotide sequence: TGTGCCTGGAGTGTAGCAGGGAACACTGAAGCTTTCTTT. It yields the protein CAWSVAGNTEAFF.

This sequence joins TRBV5-8 and TRBJ1-5; D possibly corresponds to TRBD1 (5 bases). The germline V gene has CDR1 SGHTS and CDR2 YDEGEE. CDR3 length equals 15 residues. Trimming took off 0 bases at V and 3 bases at J, with 10 bases between the two ends. CDR3 in amino acids: CASSLGDSSNQPQHF. CDR3 nucleotides: TGTGCCAGCAGCTTGGGAGACAGCTCCAATCAGCCCCAGCATTTT.

This chain uses TRBV28 with TRBJ1-2, with D maybe TRBD1 (5 bases). This CDR3 spans 13 amino acids. CDR1 and CDR2 (germline): MDHEN, SYDVKM. V was trimmed by 2 bases and J by 6 bases, leaving 10 bases between them. CDR3 region: CASSLQGLNGYTF. The CDR3 nucleotides read TGTGCCAGCAGTTTACAGGGACTTAATGGCTACACCTTC.

This clone was seen more than once but under ten times. V is TRBV5-5 and J is TRBJ2-5; TRBD1 is a possible D gene (6 bases). The CDR3 has 13 residues. Trimming removed 1 base at V and 5 bases at J, with 9 bases between. Germline V gene sequence: CDR1 SGHKS, CDR2 YYEKEE (reference sequence). CDR3 amino acids: CASSLRTEETQYF. CDR3 nucleotides: TGTGCCAGCAGCTTGAGGACAGAGGAGACCCAGTACTTC.

The V and J genes are TRBV29-1 and TRBJ2-3; 9 nucleotides match TRBD2. The CDR3 contains 14 residues. Per germline, CDR1 SQVTM and CDR2 ANQGSEA. The junction had 6 bases not matched to a gene; V was cut back by 7 bases and J by 1 base. As DNA, the CDR3 is TGCAGCGGAGGCGGGGGGGAAGGCACAGATACGCAGTATTTT. Translated, it gives CSGGGGEGTDTQYF.

The chain uses TRBV20-1 and TRBJ2-5; possibly TRBD2 for D (6 bases). Trimming took off 8 bases at V and 7 bases at J, with 11 bases between the two ends. The CDR3 consists of 10 residues. CDR1 and CDR2 from the germline V gene are DFQATT and SNEGSKA (reference sequence). The CDR3 nucleotides read TGCAGTACCACCGGGGGGACCCAGTACTTC. Residues: CSTTGGTQYF.

The chain uses TRBV7-2 and TRBJ2-7; D gene uncertain. Germline CDR1 is SGHTA and CDR2 is FQGNSA. This CDR3 is 14 amino acids long. V was cut by 5 bases and J by 3 bases, with 14 bases left in between. CDR3 loop: CASSPSPQHYEQYF. CDR3 coding DNA: TGTGCCAGCAGCCCAAGTCCACAGCACTACGAGCAGTACTTC.

This chain uses TRBV6-5 with TRBJ2-7; D unclear. Per the germline V gene, CDR1 is MNHEY and CDR2 is SVGAGI. The V gene lost 0 bases and the J gene lost 7 bases, with 19 bases spanning the gap. The CDR3 extends over 16 amino acids. This CDR3 reads CASSYSFGSSVGEQYF. In DNA, the CDR3 is TGTGCCAGCAGTTACTCGTTCGGGTCGTCCGTCGGGGAGCAGTACTTC.

The chain combines TRBV20-1 with TRBJ2-5, with 9 bases fitting TRBD2. Germline CDR1 and CDR2: DFQATT and SNEGSKA (reference sequence). The CDR3 is 15 amino acids. Germline trimming cut 3 bases from V and 5 bases from J; bases unmatched to any gene: 10. Here the CDR3 DNA reads TGCAGTGCTAGTTTCCCCCTAGCGGGGCGGGAGACCCAGTACTTC. Encoded protein: CSASFPLAGRETQYF.

This rearrangement joins TRBV19 to TRBJ2-1; D gene unclear. CDR1 is LNHDA and CDR2 is SQIVND in the germline V gene (reference sequence). The CDR3 extends over 18 amino acids. V lost 5 bases to trimming and J lost 0 bases, with 20 bases between them. As DNA, the CDR3 is TGTGCCAGTAGTGCCAAGGCTTTAGGCTCTAGCTCCTACAATGAGCAGTTCTTC. This translates into CASSAKALGSSSYNEQFF.

The chain carries TRBV6-1 and TRBJ2-7; 9 nucleotides line up with TRBD1. The CDR3 runs 15 residues. V was clipped by 2 bases and J by 2 bases; unmatched bases: 4. From germline, CDR1 is MNHNS and CDR2 SASEGT. CDR3 coding DNA: TGTGCCAGCAGTGAATTAGGACAGGGGCCCTACGAGCAGTACTTC. Encoded protein: CASSELGQGPYEQYF.

The chain carries TRBV5-1 and TRBJ2-7, with a weak D call TRBD1 (6 bases). Germline lookup yields CDR1 SGHRS and CDR2 YFSETQ. V was shortened by 2 bases and J by 4 bases, with 19 bases between the two germline ends. CDR3 length: 16 amino acids. The CDR3 DNA reads as TGCGCCAGCAGCTTCCTGGGGTCCAGGGGAGCGTACGAGCAGTACTTC. It specifies CASSFLGSRGAYEQYF. The whole variable domain, filled in from reference TRBV5-1 and TRBJ2-7, reads KAGVTQTPRYLIKTRGQQVTLSCSPISGHRSVSWYQQTPGQGLQFLFEYFSETQRNKGNFPGRFSGRQFSNSRSEMNVSTLELGDSALYLCASSFLGSRGAYEQYFGPGTRLTVT.

This sequence joins TRBV19 and TRBJ1-5; possible D gene TRBD1, 5 bases. Germline CDR1 reads LNHDA; CDR2 reads SQIVND (reference sequence). CDR3 length equals 19 residues. V was shortened by 5 bases and J by 1 base, with 24 bases between the two germline ends. CDR3 region: CASSFPPGLTSGSNQPQHF. The CDR3 nucleotides are TGTGCCAGTAGTTTTCCACCCGGGCTCACCTCAGGGAGCAATCAGCCCCAGCATTTT.

The chain is built from TRBV19 and TRBJ1-1; no firm D call. Trimming took off 5 bases at V and 1 base at J, with 8 bases between the two ends. This CDR3 comprises 13 residues. Per germline, CDR1 LNHDA and CDR2 SQIVND (reference sequence). CDR3 DNA: TGTGCCAGTAGTTTATCGGGGAACACTGAAGCTTTCTTT. This codes for CASSLSGNTEAFF.